This entry concerns a single TCR beta chain. The record originates from a study of blood T cell repertoires in COVID-19. Study context: Sites in the United States, Italy and Spain provided acute and convalescent COVID-19 samples. T cells, B-cell-depleted T cells, or PBMCs supplied cDNA or gDNA.

The V gene's germline CDR1 is LGHNA and CDR2 YNFKEQ. V gave up 0 bases and J gave up 0 bases, with 9 bases separating them. This CDR3 contains 16 residues. Per the original data handling: Nucleated cell number was recorded as an estimate derived from reference gene primer amplification. Libraries were prepared by immunoSEQ multiplex PCR; TCRdb keeps only in-frame clonotypes and omits some of them. That table gives V, J and clone size, and the DNA gave D and trimming. The sample includes under 200,000 clones, more than 70% of them seen just once. The clonotype comes from a middle-aged man with active or convalescent COVID-19. The rearrangement joins TRBV4-2 to TRBJ1-3; D gene unclear. The sequencing sample was made of peripheral blood. The CDR3 DNA reads as TGTGCCAGCAGCCAAGACAGGTCCAGCTCTGGAAACACCATATATTTT. Residues: CASSQDRSSSGNTIYF.